This is a list of T cell receptor beta chains from one sample in a study of shared clonotypes between healthy human individuals. Produced via immunoSEQ multiplex PCR; TCRdb's table is partial and in-frame only. This sample has over 1.4 million clones, with roughly 96% found just once. The sample taken for sequencing was naive CD4+ T cells sorted from blood. These TCRs come from a man between 25 and 39 years old in good health. CDR3s include the opening cysteine and the closing phenylalanine or tryptophan. The D gene is left open where the match is weak. Rows may omit the clone size; those that give it use once, few, many or a size class.

D gene: TRBD1
clone size: NA
V gene: TRBV15
J gene: TRBJ1-5
CDR3 DNA: TGTGCCACCAGCAGAGACAGGGGGAGACAGCCCCAGCATTTT
CDR3 protein: CATSRDRGRQPQHF

D gene: NA
clone size: NA
V gene: TRBV18
J gene: TRBJ2-6
CDR3 DNA: TGTGCCAGCTCACTTGACACGGTTTACTCTGGGGCCAACGTCCTGACTTTC
CDR3 protein: CASSLDTVYSGANVLTF

D gene: NA
clone size: NA
V gene: TRBV18
J gene: TRBJ2-7
CDR3 DNA: TGTGCCAGCTCACCATCCCTGGCAGGCTACGAGCAGTACTTC
CDR3 protein: CASSPSLAGYEQYF

D gene: NA
clone size: NA
V gene: TRBV30
J gene: TRBJ1-2
CDR3 DNA: TGTGCCTGGAGTGGGATATATGGCTACACCTTC
CDR3 protein: CAWSGIYGYTF

D gene: NA
clone size: NA
V gene: TRBV7-9
J gene: TRBJ2-4
CDR3 DNA: TGTGCCAGCAGCTTAGCGCAGGACCTCGAGGGCATTCAGTACTTC
CDR3 protein: CASSLAQDLEGIQYF

D gene: NA
clone size: NA
V gene: TRBV30
J gene: TRBJ1-1
CDR3 DNA: TGTGCCTGGAGTGTAGCAGCCCGAAAGGCTGAAGCTTTCTTT
CDR3 protein: CAWSVAARKAEAFF

D gene: TRBD2
clone size: NA
V gene: TRBV27
J gene: TRBJ2-1
CDR3 DNA: TGTGCCAGCAGTTTACGCCGGACTAGCGGGAGGGAGGGTGAGCAGTTCTTC
CDR3 protein: CASSLRRTSGREGEQFF

D gene: NA
clone size: NA
V gene: TRBV10-3
J gene: TRBJ1-2
CDR3 DNA: TGTGCCATCAGTGACTCGAGGGGTGACTATGGCTACACCTTC
CDR3 protein: CAISDSRGDYGYTF

D gene: TRBD1
clone size: once
V gene: TRBV7-6
J gene: TRBJ2-1
CDR3 DNA: TGTGCCAGCAGCTTCAATCTACCGACAGGGCTGTTCTCCAATGAGCAGTTCTTC
CDR3 protein: CASSFNLPTGLFSNEQFF

D gene: NA
clone size: once
V gene: TRBV29-1
J gene: TRBJ2-3
CDR3 DNA: TGCAGCGTTGATGGGGTCGGTGGGTCAGATACGCAGTATTTT
CDR3 protein: CSVDGVGGSDTQYF

D gene: NA
clone size: NA
V gene: TRBV19
J gene: TRBJ2-2
CDR3 DNA: TGTGCCAGTAGTAGGTCGGGGCCCGGCGGGGAGCTGTTTTTT
CDR3 protein: CASSRSGPGGELFF

D gene: NA
clone size: NA
V gene: TRBV28
J gene: TRBJ1-5
CDR3 DNA: TGTGCCAGCAGACCCGGGGACGGTCGGTATAGCAATCAGCCCCAGCATTTT
CDR3 protein: CASRPGDGRYSNQPQHF

D gene: NA
clone size: once
V gene: TRBV2
J gene: TRBJ2-2
CDR3 DNA: TGTGCCAGCAGTGTATTGAAGAACACCGGGGAGCTGTTTTTT
CDR3 protein: CASSVLKNTGELFF

D gene: TRBD1
clone size: NA
V gene: TRBV5-5
J gene: TRBJ2-7
CDR3 DNA: TGTGCCAGCAGCTGGTCGCGGACAGGGCGATACGAGCAGTACTTC
CDR3 protein: CASSWSRTGRYEQYF

D gene: NA
clone size: once
V gene: TRBV23-1
J gene: TRBJ2-7
CDR3 DNA: TGCGCCAGCCCCAGGTGGAAGGGGGGCCCGACCTACGAGCAGTACTTC
CDR3 protein: CASPRWKGGPTYEQYF

D gene: NA
clone size: NA
V gene: TRBV2
J gene: TRBJ2-7
CDR3 DNA: TGTGCCAGCCTGAGGGGAACCTACGAGCAGTACTTC
CDR3 protein: CASLRGTYEQYF

D gene: TRBD1
clone size: NA
V gene: TRBV18
J gene: TRBJ1-4
CDR3 DNA: TGTGCCAGCTCACCGTCAGCCGGGACAGCTAATGAAAAACTGTTTTTT
CDR3 protein: CASSPSAGTANEKLFF

D gene: NA
clone size: once
V gene: TRBV18
J gene: TRBJ2-7
CDR3 DNA: TGTGCCAGCTCACCCGCGACCGAGCAGTACTTC
CDR3 protein: CASSPATEQYF

D gene: NA
clone size: once
V gene: TRBV11-3
J gene: TRBJ1-1
CDR3 DNA: TGTGCCAGCAGCAGAGAACCGAACACTGAAGCTTTCTTT
CDR3 protein: CASSREPNTEAFF

D gene: TRBD2
clone size: NA
V gene: TRBV10-3
J gene: TRBJ2-3
CDR3 DNA: TGTGCCATCAGTACTACTAGCGGGAGCACGGATACGCAGTATTTT
CDR3 protein: CAISTTSGSTDTQYF

D gene: NA
clone size: NA
V gene: TRBV18
J gene: TRBJ2-3
CDR3 DNA: TGTGCCAGCTCACCGGCCCCCTCTAGCACAGATACGCAGTATTTT
CDR3 protein: CASSPAPSSTDTQYF

D gene: TRBD2
clone size: NA
V gene: TRBV18
J gene: TRBJ2-1
CDR3 DNA: TGTGCCAGCTCACCAAGCGTAAGCGGGATAAGGGACAATGAGCAGTTCTTC
CDR3 protein: CASSPSVSGIRDNEQFF